This T cell receptor beta chain was captured by sequencing in a study of T cell changes during pregnancy in multiple sclerosis. Libraries were prepared by immunoSEQ multiplex PCR; TCRdb keeps only in-frame clonotypes and omits some of them. This sample has around 69,000 clones, with around 94% found just once. Looked up from germline, CDR1 is MNHEY and CDR2 is SVGAGI. V lost 6 bases, J lost 0 bases, and 4 bases stayed unmatched. The CDR3 is made up of 15 amino acids. This receptor was taken from a female donor in good health, enrolled as a control in a pregnancy study. Source: peripheral blood, taken in the third trimester of pregnancy. The chain links TRBV6-5 to TRBJ2-7, with 11 bases identical to TRBD1. The CDR3 loop is CASRRDRGGSYEQYF. For the CDR3, the DNA is TGTGCCAGCAGGAGGGACAGGGGGGGCTCCTACGAGCAGTACTTC.